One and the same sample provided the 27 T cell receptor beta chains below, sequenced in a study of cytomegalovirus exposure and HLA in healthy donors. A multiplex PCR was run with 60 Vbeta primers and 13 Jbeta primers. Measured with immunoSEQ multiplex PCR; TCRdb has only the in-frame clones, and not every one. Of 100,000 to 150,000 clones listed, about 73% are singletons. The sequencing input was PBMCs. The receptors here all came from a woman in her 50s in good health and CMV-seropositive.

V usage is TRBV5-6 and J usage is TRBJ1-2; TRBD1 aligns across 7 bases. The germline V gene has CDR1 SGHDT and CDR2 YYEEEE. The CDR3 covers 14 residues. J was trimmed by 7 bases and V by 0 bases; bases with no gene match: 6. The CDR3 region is CASSLDIGGGGYTF. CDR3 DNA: TGTGCCAGCAGCTTGGATATAGGGGGCGGTGGCTACACCTTC.

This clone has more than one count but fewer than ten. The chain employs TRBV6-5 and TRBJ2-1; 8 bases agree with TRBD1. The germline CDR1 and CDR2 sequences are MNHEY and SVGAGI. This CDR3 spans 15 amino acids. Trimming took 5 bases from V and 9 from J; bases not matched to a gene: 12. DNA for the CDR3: TGTGCCAGCAGTGCCGCAGGGGGCCCTCATGGTGAGCAGTTCTTC. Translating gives CASSAAGGPHGEQFF.

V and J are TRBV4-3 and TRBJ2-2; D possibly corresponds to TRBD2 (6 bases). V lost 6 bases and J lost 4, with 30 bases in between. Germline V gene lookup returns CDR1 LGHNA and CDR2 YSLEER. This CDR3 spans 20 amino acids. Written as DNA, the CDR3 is TGCGCCAGCAGTTCTCCGGGCCCTATACCGGAGGGCAGCGGCACCGGGGAGCTGTTTTTT. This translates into CASSSPGPIPEGSGTGELFF.

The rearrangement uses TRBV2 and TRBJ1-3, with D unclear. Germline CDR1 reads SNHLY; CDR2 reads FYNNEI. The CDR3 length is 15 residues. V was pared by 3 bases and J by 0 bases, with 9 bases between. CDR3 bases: TGTGCCAGCAGTGACCAAGCCACCTCTGGAAACACCATATATTTT. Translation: CASSDQATSGNTIYF.

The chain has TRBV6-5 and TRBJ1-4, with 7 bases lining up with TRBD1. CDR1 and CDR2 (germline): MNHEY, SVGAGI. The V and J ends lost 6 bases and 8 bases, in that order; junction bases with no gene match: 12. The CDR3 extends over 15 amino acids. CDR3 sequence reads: CASRRSVRGLEKLFF. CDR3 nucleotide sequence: TGTGCCAGCAGGAGAAGCGTCAGGGGGTTGGAAAAACTGTTTTTT.

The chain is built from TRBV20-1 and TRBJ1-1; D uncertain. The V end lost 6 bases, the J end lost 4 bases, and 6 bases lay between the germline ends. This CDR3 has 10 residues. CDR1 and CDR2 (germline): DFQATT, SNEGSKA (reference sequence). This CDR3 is CSASGTEAFF. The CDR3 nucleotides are TGCAGTGCCTCGGGCACTGAAGCTTTCTTT.

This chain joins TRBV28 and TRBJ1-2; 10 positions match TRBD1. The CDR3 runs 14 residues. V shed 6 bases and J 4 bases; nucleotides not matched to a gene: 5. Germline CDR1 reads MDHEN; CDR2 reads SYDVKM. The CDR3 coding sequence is TGTGCCAGCAGCCTAGGGACAGGGGCCTATGGCTACACCTTC. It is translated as CASSLGTGAYGYTF.

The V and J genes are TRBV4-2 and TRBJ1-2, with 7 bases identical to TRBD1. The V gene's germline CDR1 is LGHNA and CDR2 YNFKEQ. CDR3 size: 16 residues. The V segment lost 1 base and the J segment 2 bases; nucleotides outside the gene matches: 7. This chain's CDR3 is CASSQVRQGVNYGYTF. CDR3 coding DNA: TGTGCCAGCAGCCAAGTCCGGCAGGGGGTAAACTATGGCTACACCTTC.

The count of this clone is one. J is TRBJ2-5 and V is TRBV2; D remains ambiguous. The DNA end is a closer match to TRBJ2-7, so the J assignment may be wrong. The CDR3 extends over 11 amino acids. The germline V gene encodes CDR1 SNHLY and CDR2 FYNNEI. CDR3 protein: CASSGANEQYF. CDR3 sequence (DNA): TGTGCCAGCAGTGGGGCCAACGAGCAGTACTTC.

CDR3 sequence reads: CASSLQTGVGQPQHF. For the CDR3, the DNA is TGTGCCAGCTCACTACAAACAGGGGTCGGTCAGCCCCAGCATTTT. V and J are TRBV18 and TRBJ1-5, with TRBD1 matching over 7 bases. The V segment lost 4 bases and the J segment 6 bases; nucleotides outside the gene matches: 9. The germline gives CDR1 KGHSH, CDR2 LQKENI. The CDR3 is 15 residues long.

CDR3 loop: CASSTTGGMTSYGYTF. CDR3 nucleotide sequence: TGTGCCAGCAGCACGACAGGGGGTATGACTAGCTATGGCTACACCTTC. J is TRBJ1-2 and V is TRBV7-6, with 9 bases identical to TRBD1. CDR3 size: 16 residues. Germline assignment: CDR1 SGHVS and CDR2 FNYEAQ. The V and J ends lost 5 bases and 4 bases, in that order; junction bases with no gene match: 11.

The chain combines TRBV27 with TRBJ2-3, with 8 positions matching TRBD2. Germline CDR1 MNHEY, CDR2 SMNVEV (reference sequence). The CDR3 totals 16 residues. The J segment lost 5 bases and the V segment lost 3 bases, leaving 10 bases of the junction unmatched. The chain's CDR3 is CASSFAPSGWEDTQYF. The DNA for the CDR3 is TGTGCCAGCAGTTTTGCGCCTAGCGGGTGGGAAGATACGCAGTATTTT.

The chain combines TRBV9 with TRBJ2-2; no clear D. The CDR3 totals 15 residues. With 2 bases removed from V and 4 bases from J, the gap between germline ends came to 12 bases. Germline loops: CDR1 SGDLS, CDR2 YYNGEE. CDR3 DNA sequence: TGTGCCAGCAGCGTCAACGTGGGCGTCACCGGGGAGCTGTTTTTT. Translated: CASSVNVGVTGELFF.

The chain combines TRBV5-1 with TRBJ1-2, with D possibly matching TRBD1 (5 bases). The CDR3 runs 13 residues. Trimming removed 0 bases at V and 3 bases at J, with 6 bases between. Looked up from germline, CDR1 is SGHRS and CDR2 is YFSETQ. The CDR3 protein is CASSLGGDYGYTF. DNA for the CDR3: TGCGCCAGCAGCTTGGGGGGGGACTATGGCTACACCTTC.

CDR3 nucleotide sequence: TGTGCCAGCGGCCAGATTGACTATGGCTACACCTTC. It yields the protein CASGQIDYGYTF. The chain joins TRBV28 to TRBJ1-2; D is uncertain. The V end was cut by 8 bases, the J end by 3 bases, with 10 bases between. CDR1 MDHEN and CDR2 SYDVKM come from the germline V gene. This CDR3 is 12 amino acids long.

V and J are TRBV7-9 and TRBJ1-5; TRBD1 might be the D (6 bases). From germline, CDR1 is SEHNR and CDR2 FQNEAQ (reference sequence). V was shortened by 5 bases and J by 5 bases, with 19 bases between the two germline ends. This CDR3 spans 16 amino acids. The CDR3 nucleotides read TGTGCCAGCAGCAGGGGTCAACTGGGGGCGGATCAGCCCCAGCATTTT. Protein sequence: CASSRGQLGADQPQHF. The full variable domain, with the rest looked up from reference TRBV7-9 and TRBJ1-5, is DTGVSQNPRHKITKRGQNVTFRCDPISEHNRLYWYRQTLGQGPEFLTYFQNEAQLEKSRLLSDRFSAERPKGSFSTLEIQRTEQGDSAMYLCASSRGQLGADQPQHFGDGTRLSIL.

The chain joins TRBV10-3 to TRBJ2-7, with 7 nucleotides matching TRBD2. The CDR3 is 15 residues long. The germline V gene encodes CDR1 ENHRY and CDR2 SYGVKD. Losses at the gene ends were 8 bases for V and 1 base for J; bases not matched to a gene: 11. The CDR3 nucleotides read TGTGCCATCGGAGGGCGGGGGACGGGGTCCTACGAGCAGTACTTC. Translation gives CAIGGRGTGSYEQYF.

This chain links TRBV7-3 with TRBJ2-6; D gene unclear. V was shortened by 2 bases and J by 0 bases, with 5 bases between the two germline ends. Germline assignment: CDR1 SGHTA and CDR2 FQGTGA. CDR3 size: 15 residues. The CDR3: CASSLFSSGANVLTF. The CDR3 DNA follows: TGTGCCAGCAGCTTATTCTCCTCTGGGGCCAACGTCCTGACTTTC.

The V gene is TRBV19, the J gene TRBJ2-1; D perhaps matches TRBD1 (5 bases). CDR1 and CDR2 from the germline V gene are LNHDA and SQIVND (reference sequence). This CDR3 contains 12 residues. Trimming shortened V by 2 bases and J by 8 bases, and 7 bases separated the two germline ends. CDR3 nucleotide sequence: TGTGCCAGTAGTATACAGGGTTATGAGCAGTTCTTC. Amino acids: CASSIQGYEQFF.

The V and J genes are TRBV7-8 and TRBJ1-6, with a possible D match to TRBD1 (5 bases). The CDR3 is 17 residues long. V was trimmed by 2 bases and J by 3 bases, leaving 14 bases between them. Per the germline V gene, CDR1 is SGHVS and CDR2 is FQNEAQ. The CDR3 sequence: CASSLRTQGFYNSPLHF. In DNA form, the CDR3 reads TGTGCCAGCAGCTTACGTACCCAGGGTTTCTATAATTCACCCCTCCACTTT. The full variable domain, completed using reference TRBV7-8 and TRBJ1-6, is GAGVSQSPRYKVAKRGQDVALRCDPISGHVSLFWYQQALGQGPEFLTYFQNEAQLDKSGLPSDRFFAERPEGSVSTLKIQRTQQEDSAVYLCASSLRTQGFYNSPLHFGNGTRLTVT.

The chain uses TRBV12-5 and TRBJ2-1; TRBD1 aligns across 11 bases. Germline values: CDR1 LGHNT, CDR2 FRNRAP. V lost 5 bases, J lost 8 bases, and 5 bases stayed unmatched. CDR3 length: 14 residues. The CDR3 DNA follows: TGTGCTAGTGGTGGACAGGGGGCGGTCGATGAGCAGTTCTTC. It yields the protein CASGGQGAVDEQFF.

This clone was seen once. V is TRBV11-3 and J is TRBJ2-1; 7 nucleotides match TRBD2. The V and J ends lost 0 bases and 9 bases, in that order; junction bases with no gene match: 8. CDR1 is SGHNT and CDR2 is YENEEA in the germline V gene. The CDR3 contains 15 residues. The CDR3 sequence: CASSLDSRGRGEQFF. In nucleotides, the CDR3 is TGTGCCAGCAGCTTAGATAGTCGGGGGAGGGGTGAGCAGTTCTTC.

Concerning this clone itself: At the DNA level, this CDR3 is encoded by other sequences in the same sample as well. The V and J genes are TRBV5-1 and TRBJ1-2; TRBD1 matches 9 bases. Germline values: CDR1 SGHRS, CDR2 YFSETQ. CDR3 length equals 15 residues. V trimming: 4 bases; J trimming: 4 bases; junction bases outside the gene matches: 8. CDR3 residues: CASSPGTGQGYGYTF. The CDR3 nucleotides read TGCGCCAGCAGCCCGGGGACAGGGCAGGGCTATGGCTACACCTTC.

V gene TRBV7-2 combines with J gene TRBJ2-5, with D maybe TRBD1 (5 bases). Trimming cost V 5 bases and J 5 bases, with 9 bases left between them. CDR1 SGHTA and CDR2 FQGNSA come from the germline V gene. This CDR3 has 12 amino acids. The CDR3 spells CASSQGWETQYF. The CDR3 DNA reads TGTGCCAGCAGCCAGGGTTGGGAGACCCAGTACTTC.

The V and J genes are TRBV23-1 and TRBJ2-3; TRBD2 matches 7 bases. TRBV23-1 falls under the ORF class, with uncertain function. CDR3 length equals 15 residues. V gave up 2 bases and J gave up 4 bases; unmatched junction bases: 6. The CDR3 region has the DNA TGCGCCAGCAGTCAACACGGTGGGGGGGCAGATACGCAGTATTTT. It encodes CASSQHGGGADTQYF.

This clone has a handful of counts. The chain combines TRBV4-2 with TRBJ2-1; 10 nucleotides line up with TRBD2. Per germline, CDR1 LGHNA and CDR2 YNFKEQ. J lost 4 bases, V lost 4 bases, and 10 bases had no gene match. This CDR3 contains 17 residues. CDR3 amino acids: CASSPTPLAGAYNEQFF. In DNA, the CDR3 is TGTGCCAGCAGCCCCACACCCCTAGCGGGGGCGTACAATGAGCAGTTCTTC.

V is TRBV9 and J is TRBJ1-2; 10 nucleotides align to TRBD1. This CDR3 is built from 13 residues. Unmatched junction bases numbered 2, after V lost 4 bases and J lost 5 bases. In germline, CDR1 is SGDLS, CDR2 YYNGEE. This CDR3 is CASSPGQGYGYTF. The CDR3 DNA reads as TGTGCCAGCAGCCCGGGACAGGGGTATGGCTACACCTTC.